Presented here are 17 T cell receptor beta chains from one specimen sequenced in a study of blood T cell repertoires in COVID-19. Measured with immunoSEQ multiplex PCR; TCRdb has only the in-frame clones, and not every one. The table lists 95,000 or so clones, about four fifths of them singletons, with more than 4% in the top ten. Material for sequencing was peripheral blood. Receptor source: a man older than 75 with COVID-19, enrolled during active disease.

To note about this clone: Other DNA sequences in the same sample also yield this CDR3. This chain links TRBV24-1 with TRBJ2-5; the D gene is possibly TRBD1 (5 bases). CDR1 is KGHDR, CDR2 SFDVKD, per germline. V was trimmed by 4 bases and J by 4 bases, leaving 12 bases between them. The CDR3 has 14 amino acids. CDR3 bases: TGTGCCACCAGTGAGGGTCAGGGTGGAGAGACCCAGTACTTC. It yields the protein CATSEGQGGETQYF.

The chain employs TRBV29-1 and TRBJ1-2; the D is unclear. The CDR3 totals 12 residues. The V gene lost 6 bases and the J gene lost 1 base, with 9 bases spanning the gap. CDR1 is SQVTM, CDR2 ANQGSEA, per germline. DNA of the CDR3: TGCAGCGTCCGAGACAATAACTATGGCTACACCTTC. Residues: CSVRDNNYGYTF. Drawing the rest from reference TRBV29-1 and TRBJ1-2, the complete variable domain is SAVISQKPSRDICQRGTSLTIQCQVDSQVTMMFWYRQQPGQSLTLIATANQGSEATYESGFVIDKFPISRPNLTFSTLTVSNMSPEDSSIYLCSVRDNNYGYTFGSGTRLTVV.

In this sample, this clone is medium-sized. Different DNA sequences within this sample yield the same CDR3. This CDR3 is CASGREGGATGELFF. As DNA, the CDR3 is TGTGCCAGCGGTCGGGAGGGCGGGGCGACTGGGGAGCTGTTTTTT. The chain employs TRBV6-5 and TRBJ2-2, with TRBD2 matching 8 bases. V gave up 8 bases and J gave up 8 bases; unmatched junction bases: 13. Germline V lookup: CDR1 MNHEY, CDR2 SVGAGI. This CDR3 has 15 amino acids.

The chain links TRBV11-3 to TRBJ2-1; 7 nucleotides line up with TRBD2. The germline V gene has CDR1 SGHNT and CDR2 YENEEA. V lost 1 base to trimming and J lost 0 bases; unmatched junction nucleotides: 6. The CDR3 has 17 residues. The chain's CDR3 is CASSLGGGGGSYNEQFF. The CDR3 DNA reads TGTGCCAGCAGCTTAGGGGGCGGCGGGGGCTCCTACAATGAGCAGTTCTTC.

V is TRBV14 and J is TRBJ1-1, with 10 bases matching TRBD1. This CDR3 spans 16 amino acids. Trimming cost V 4 bases and J 5 bases; bases outside gene matches: 10. Per germline, CDR1 SGHDN and CDR2 FVKESK. The CDR3 DNA follows: TGTGCCAGCAGCCCGCCCACGGGGACAGGGGTTACTGAAGCTTTCTTT. Translating it yields CASSPPTGTGVTEAFF. Full variable domain (missing parts from reference TRBV14 and TRBJ1-1): EAGVTQFPSHSVIEKGQTVTLRCDPISGHDNLYWYRRVMGKEIKFLLHFVKESKQDESGMPNNRFLAERTGGTYSTLKVQPAELEDSGVYFCASSPPTGTGVTEAFFGQGTRLTVV.

This clone came up a few times. The CDR3 region has the DNA TGTGCCAGTAGTACCAGGGTTAACTATGGCTACACCTTC. Protein sequence: CASSTRVNYGYTF. The rearrangement joins TRBV19 to TRBJ1-2, with D perhaps matching TRBD1 (5 bases). V was pared by 4 bases and J by 1 base, with 7 bases between. The CDR3 is made up of 13 amino acids. Per germline, CDR1 LNHDA and CDR2 SQIVND (reference sequence).

This clone was recorded once. The J gene is TRBJ2-7, the V gene TRBV3-1 (or the pseudogene TRBV3-2), with a tentative D call TRBD1 (6 bases). Germline CDR1 LGHDT, CDR2 YNNKEL (reference sequence). The CDR3 spans 15 residues. Between the trimmed V and J ends, which lost 3 bases and 4 bases, there was a span of 16 bases. CDR3 nucleotide sequence: TGTGCCAGCAGCCAGACGCCGGGACATTCGTACGAGCAGTACTTC. Translation: CASSQTPGHSYEQYF.

This sequence joins TRBV18 and TRBJ1-2; 8 nucleotides agree with TRBD1. The CDR3 has 15 amino acids. V lost 2 bases to trimming and J lost 2 bases; unmatched junction nucleotides: 4. Germline V gene data show CDR1 as KGHSH and CDR2 as LQKENI. The CDR3 protein is CASSPTTGANYGYTF. The CDR3 DNA reads as TGTGCCAGCTCACCAACGACAGGGGCCAACTATGGCTACACCTTC.

CDR3 loop: CASSFGQSNQPQHF. The CDR3 DNA follows: TGTGCCAGCAGCTTTGGACAGAGCAATCAGCCCCAGCATTTT. V and J are TRBV7-8 and TRBJ1-5; D might be TRBD1 (6 bases). The CDR3 covers 14 residues. Germline assignment: CDR1 SGHVS and CDR2 FQNEAQ. Trimming took off 3 bases at V and 1 base at J, with 7 bases between the two ends.

The CDR3 DNA is TGTGCCAGCAGCCCTACTCTGAGGGTTGGTGAAAAACTGTTTTTT. It encodes CASSPTLRVGEKLFF. This sequence joins TRBV9 and TRBJ1-4; D remains unclear. Germline values: CDR1 SGDLS, CDR2 YYNGEE. Trimming took off 4 bases at V and 7 bases at J, with 17 bases between the two ends. The CDR3 has 15 residues.

This clone appeared a few times. V usage is TRBV28 and J usage is TRBJ1-6; D possibly corresponds to TRBD1 (5 bases). The CDR3 contains 14 residues. V was pared by 6 bases and J by 7 bases, with 13 bases between. Germline CDR1 reads MDHEN; CDR2 reads SYDVKM. The CDR3 loop reads CASSRTLRNSPLHF. CDR3 in DNA: TGTGCCAGCAGCCGGACACTTAGGAATTCACCCCTCCACTTT.

This clone was counted a few times. The chain joins TRBV5-6 to TRBJ2-1; 7 nucleotides match TRBD1. Germline values: CDR1 SGHDT, CDR2 YYEEEE. The CDR3 sequence is 14 residues long. V lost 3 bases, J lost 2 bases, and 2 bases stayed unmatched. The CDR3 region has the DNA TGTGCCAGCAGCTACAGGGGTACCTACAATGAGCAGTTCTTC. Its protein product is CASSYRGTYNEQFF. Full variable domain (outside the CDR3, taken from reference TRBV5-6 and TRBJ2-1): DAGVTQSPTHLIKTRGQQVTLRCSPKSGHDTVSWYQQALGQGPQFIFQYYEEEERQRGNFPDRFSGHQFPNYSSELNVNALLLGDSALYLCASSYRGTYNEQFFGPGTRLTVL.

The V and J genes are TRBV10-3 and TRBJ1-5; TRBD1 aligns across 9 bases. Per the germline V gene, CDR1 is ENHRY and CDR2 is SYGVKD. The CDR3 is made up of 12 amino acids. V was pared by 9 bases and J by 4 bases, with 1 base of the junction left unmatched. The CDR3 spells CAMGTGNQPQHF. The DNA of the CDR3 is TGTGCCATGGGGACAGGGAATCAGCCCCAGCATTTT.

The V call is TRBV27, the J call TRBJ1-5; 7 nucleotides line up with TRBD1. The length of the CDR3 is 14 residues. Germline V CDR1 and CDR2: MNHEY, SMNVEV (reference sequence). V was clipped by 4 bases and J by 3 bases; unmatched bases: 3. The CDR3 sequence: CASSWGQSNQPQHF. DNA of the CDR3: TGTGCCAGCAGTTGGGGACAGTCCAATCAGCCCCAGCATTTT.

V usage is TRBV19 and J usage is TRBJ2-2; D is possibly TRBD1 (6 bases). CDR1 and CDR2 from the germline V gene are LNHDA and SQIVND (reference sequence). V lost 1 base and J 1 base, leaving 10 bases between the germline ends. This CDR3 contains 16 residues. CDR3 sequence (DNA): TGTGCCAGTAGTATAGCGGACAGTCGGAACACCGGGGAGCTGTTTTTT. It is translated as CASSIADSRNTGELFF.

The chain combines TRBV3-1 (or the pseudogene TRBV3-2) with TRBJ1-2, with TRBD1 matching 9 bases. V shed 5 bases, J shed 4 bases, and the junction held 5 bases outside the gene matches. Germline assignment: CDR1 LGHDT and CDR2 YNNKEL (reference sequence). This CDR3 is 14 amino acids long. The CDR3 DNA reads TGTGCCAGCAGCTACCGGGACAGGGCCTATGGCTACACCTTC. Amino acid sequence: CASSYRDRAYGYTF.

This chain connects TRBV5-1 to TRBJ1-1; D might be TRBD1 (5 bases). V dropped 0 bases and J dropped 4 bases, with 10 bases sitting between them. CDR1 and CDR2 from the germline V gene are SGHRS and YFSETQ. The CDR3 runs 14 residues. CDR3 sequence: CASSLEGWVTEAFF. CDR3 nucleotide sequence: TGCGCCAGCAGCTTGGAGGGGTGGGTCACTGAAGCTTTCTTT.